A selection of T cell receptor beta chains follows, all from one sample in a study of beta chain features in type 1 diabetes. Repertoires were generated with immunoSEQ multiplex PCR, while TCRdb's copy carries only in-frame clones and drops some. The sample includes 250,000 to 350,000 clones, approximately 14% of them seen just once. The sequenced sample was central memory CD4+ T cells from blood. The source is a young man in good health. The CDR3 runs from the conserved cysteine through the conserved F or W. A D gene is named only where the DNA matches it firmly. Size tells how often a clone was seen (once, few, many) or the class of an expanded clone, and some rows leave it out.

NA	TRBV7-9	TRBJ1-5	NA	TGTGCCAGCAGCTTAGGGTCGGGGGGTCAGCCCCAGCATTTT	CASSLGSGGQPQHF
NA	TRBV15	TRBJ1-4	many	TGTGCCACCAGCGACCCTGAGGGAACAACTAATGAAAAACTGTTTTTT	CATSDPEGTTNEKLFF
TRBD1	TRBV5-4	TRBJ2-5	few	TGTGCCAGCACCGTTCCGGGACAGCAAGAGACCCAGTACTTC	CASTVPGQQETQYF
NA	TRBV4-3	TRBJ2-3	few	TGCGCCAGCAGCCAAGGTAGACCAGATACGCAGTATTTT	CASSQGRPDTQYF
NA	TRBV6-6	TRBJ2-1	NA	TGTGCCAGCAGGACCACGGGATGGACCTACAATGAGCAGTTCTTC	CASRTTGWTYNEQFF
TRBD1	TRBV10-2	TRBJ1-5	few	TGCGCCATCGGGCAGGGGGCTCGACAGCCCCAGCATTTT	CAIGQGARQPQHF
TRBD1	TRBV4-3	TRBJ2-3	NA	TGCGCCAGCAGCCGAGGACAGGGGGTCACAGATACGCAGTATTTT	CASSRGQGVTDTQYF
NA	TRBV7-9	TRBJ2-1	NA	TGTGCCAGCAGCTTAGCTTCCAATGAGCAGTTCTTC	CASSLASNEQFF
NA	TRBV11-3	TRBJ2-5	few	TGTGCCAGCAGCTTAGAACGTGAGACCCAGTACTTC	CASSLERETQYF
NA	TRBV25-1	TRBJ2-7	few	TGTGCCAGCAGCGCCAATGGACAGCTCTACGAGCAGTACTTC	CASSANGQLYEQYF
NA	TRBV4-3	TRBJ2-1	few	TGCGCCAGCAGCCACCGTAAGGGTGAGCAGTTCTTC	CASSHRKGEQFF
NA	TRBV2	TRBJ1-1	few	TGTGCCAGCAGTGGAGGGGGCACTGAAGCTTTCTTT	CASSGGGTEAFF
NA	TRBV7-2	TRBJ2-3	few	TGTGCCAGCAGCCAGCTAACAAGGAGGGGTTACACAGATACGCAGTATTTT	CASSQLTRRGYTDTQYF
TRBD2	TRBV5-6	TRBJ2-1	NA	TGTGCCAGCAGCTTGGCTGGATCGGGCGGGAGTCGGAATGAGCAGTTCTTC	CASSLAGSGGSRNEQFF
NA	TRBV6-5	TRBJ2-2	NA	TGTGCCAGCAGGGGGGAGGCGCGAACCGGGGAGCTGTTTTTT	CASRGEARTGELFF